This TCR beta chain was retrieved from a study of stem cell transplantation in POMP-related autoinflammatory disease. Study context: After transplant, neutrophils and platelets showed 100% graft donor chimerism through one year. Study-level points and caveats: A trend toward lower repertoire diversity and greater clonality appeared in every analyzed T-cell subset of PRAID patients.

Prominent immunodeficiency with autoinflammation defined PRAID. Method: immunoSEQ multiplex PCR; TCRdb's copy keeps in-frame clones and lacks some. Counted here are 6,500 to 10,000 clones, 88% occurring once; the ten biggest clones make up roughly 13%. Worth noting for this clone: What it binds is not known.

Trimming removed 3 bases at V and 4 bases at J, with 10 bases between. The V gene's germline CDR1 is MDHEN and CDR2 SYDVKM. The CDR3 spans 15 residues. The chain links TRBV28 to TRBJ1-6; D may be TRBD1 (5 bases). Specimen: CD8+ T cells from PBMCs, collected after stem cell transplantation. The receptor comes from a human patient with POMP-related autoinflammation and immune dysregulation (PRAID). The T cells may partly be graft donor cells. This chain's CDR3 is CASSFMPGYNSPLHF. The CDR3, as DNA: TGTGCCAGCAGTTTCATGCCAGGGTATAATTCACCCCTCCACTTT. Using reference TRBV28 and TRBJ1-6 for the parts outside the CDR3, the full variable domain is DVKVTQSSRYLVKRTGEKVFLECVQDMDHENMFWYRQDPGLGLRLIYFSYDVKMKEKGDIPEGYSVSREKKERFSLILESASTNQTSMYLCASSFMPGYNSPLHFGNGTRLTVT.